The clone carrying this T cell receptor beta chain appeared a few times. Its antigen is not known. TCRdb itself ran the 5' RACE reads through MiXCR, one entry per CDR3 protein. Of more than 450,000 distinct CDR3 sequences in the sample, just over 20% are singletons; the top ten hold roughly 16%. This record comes from a study of T cells after yellow fever vaccination. Study-wide results and caveats: In post-booster samples, most primary-vaccination clones reappeared (about 96% CD4, roughly 88% CD8).

CDR1 is SGHRS, CDR2 YFSETQ, per germline. This CDR3 comprises 18 residues. Trimming at V came to 1 base and at J to 5 bases, leaving 11 bases not matched to a gene. The source was PBMCs, collected roughly 20 days after the first yellow fever vaccination. This receptor was obtained from a man younger than 30 who received the YFV17D yellow fever vaccine. This chain links TRBV5-1 with TRBJ2-3; 12 nucleotides align to TRBD2. CDR3 residues: CASSLTSGGTPLIDTQYF. The CDR3 DNA reads as TGCGCCAGCAGCTTGACTAGCGGGGGGACGCCGTTGATAGATACGCAGTATTTT.